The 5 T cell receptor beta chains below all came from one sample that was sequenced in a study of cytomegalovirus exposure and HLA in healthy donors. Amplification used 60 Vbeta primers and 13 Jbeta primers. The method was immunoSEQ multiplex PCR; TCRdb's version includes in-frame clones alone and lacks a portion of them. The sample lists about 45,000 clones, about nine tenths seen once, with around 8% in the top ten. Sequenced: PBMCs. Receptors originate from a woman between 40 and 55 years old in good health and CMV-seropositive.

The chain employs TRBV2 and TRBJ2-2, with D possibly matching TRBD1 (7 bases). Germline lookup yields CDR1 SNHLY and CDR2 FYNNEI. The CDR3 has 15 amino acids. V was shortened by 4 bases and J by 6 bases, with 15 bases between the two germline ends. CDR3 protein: CASSGQGGVAGELFF. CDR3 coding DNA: TGTGCCAGCAGTGGACAGGGAGGTGTGGCCGGGGAGCTGTTTTTT.

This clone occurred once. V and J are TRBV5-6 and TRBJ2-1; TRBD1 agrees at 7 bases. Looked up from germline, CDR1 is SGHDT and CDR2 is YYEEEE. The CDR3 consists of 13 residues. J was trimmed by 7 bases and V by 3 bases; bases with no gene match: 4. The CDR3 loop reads CASSSGTENEQFF. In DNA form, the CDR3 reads TGTGCCAGCAGCTCCGGGACAGAAAATGAGCAGTTCTTC.

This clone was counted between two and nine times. CDR3 sequence reads: CASSSTGYSNQPQHF. CDR3 bases: TGTGCCAGCAGCTCTACAGGCTATAGCAATCAGCCCCAGCATTTT. The rearrangement links TRBV7-9 to TRBJ1-5, with D possibly TRBD1 on 5 matching bases. V lost 4 bases to trimming and J lost 0 bases, with 10 bases between them. CDR1 SEHNR and CDR2 FQNEAQ come from the germline V gene (reference sequence). The CDR3 is 15 amino acids.

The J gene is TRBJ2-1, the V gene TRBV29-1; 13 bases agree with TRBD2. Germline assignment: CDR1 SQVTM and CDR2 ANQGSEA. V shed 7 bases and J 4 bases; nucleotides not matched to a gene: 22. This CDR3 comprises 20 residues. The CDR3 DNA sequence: TGCAGCGCCCCTATGGGCGAGGGACTAGCGGGATTGTTTAGATACAATGAGCAGTTCTTC. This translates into CSAPMGEGLAGLFRYNEQFF.

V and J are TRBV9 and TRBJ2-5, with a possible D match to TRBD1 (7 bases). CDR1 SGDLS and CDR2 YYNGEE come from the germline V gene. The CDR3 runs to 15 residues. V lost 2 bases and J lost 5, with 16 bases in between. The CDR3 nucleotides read TGTGCCAGCAGCGTCCCAGGAGGGGGCGGGGAGACCCAGTACTTC. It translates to CASSVPGGGGETQYF.